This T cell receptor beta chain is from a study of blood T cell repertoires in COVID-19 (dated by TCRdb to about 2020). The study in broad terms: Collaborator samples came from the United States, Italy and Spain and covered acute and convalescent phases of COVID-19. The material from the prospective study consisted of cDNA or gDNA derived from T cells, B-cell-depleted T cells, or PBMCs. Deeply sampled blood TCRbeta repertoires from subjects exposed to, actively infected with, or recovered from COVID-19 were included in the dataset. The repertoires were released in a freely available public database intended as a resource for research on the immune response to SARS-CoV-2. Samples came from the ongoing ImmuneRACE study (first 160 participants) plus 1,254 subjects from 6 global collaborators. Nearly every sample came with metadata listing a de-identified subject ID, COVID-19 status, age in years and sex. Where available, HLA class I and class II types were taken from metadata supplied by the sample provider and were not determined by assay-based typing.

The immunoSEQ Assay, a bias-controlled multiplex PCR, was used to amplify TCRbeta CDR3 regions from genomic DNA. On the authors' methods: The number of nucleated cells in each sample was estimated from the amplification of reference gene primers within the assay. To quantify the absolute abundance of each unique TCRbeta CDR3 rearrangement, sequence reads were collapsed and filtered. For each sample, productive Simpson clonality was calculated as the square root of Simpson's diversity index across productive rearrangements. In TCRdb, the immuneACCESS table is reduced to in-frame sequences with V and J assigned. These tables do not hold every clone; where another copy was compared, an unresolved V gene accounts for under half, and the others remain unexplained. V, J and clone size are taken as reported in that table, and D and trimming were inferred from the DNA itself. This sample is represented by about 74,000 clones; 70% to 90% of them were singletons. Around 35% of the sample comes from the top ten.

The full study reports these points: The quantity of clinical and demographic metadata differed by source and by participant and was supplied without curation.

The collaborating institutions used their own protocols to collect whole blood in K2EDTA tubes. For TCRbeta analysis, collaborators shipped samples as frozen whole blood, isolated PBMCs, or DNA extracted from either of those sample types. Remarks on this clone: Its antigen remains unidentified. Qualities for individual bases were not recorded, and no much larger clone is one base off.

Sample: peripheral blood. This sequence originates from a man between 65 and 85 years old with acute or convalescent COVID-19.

The DNA reads TGCGCCAGCAGCCTACGTCATCGGGGGTCTGGGCCAAATGAGCAGTTCTTC. This translates into CASSLRHRGSGPNEQFF. Here the chain combines TRBV5-1 and TRBJ2-1, with TRBD2 tentatively as D gene (6 bases match). Including the terminal cysteine and phenylalanine, the CDR3 comprises 17 residues. The retained sequence is limited to the CDR3, 51 bases, with the frame set at the first base. V is pared back by 4 bases and J by 7 bases, with 24 bases lying between the germline termini. The germline V gene sets CDR1 to SGHRS and CDR2 to YFSETQ.